The 21 T cell receptor beta chains reported below all come from one sample, sequenced in a study of cytomegalovirus exposure and HLA in healthy donors. The study ran its PCR with 60 Vbeta and 13 Jbeta primers. Assay: immunoSEQ multiplex PCR; the TCRdb copy retains only in-frame clones and omits some. The sample lists about 170,000 clones; approximately 80% were seen once. The material sequenced was PBMCs. The receptors were gathered from a man between 18 and 35 years old in good health and CMV-seronegative.

This sequence joins TRBV11-3 and TRBJ2-3; a weak D match, TRBD2 (7 bases). V shed 5 bases and J shed 3 bases, with 18 bases lying between them. Germline CDR1 and CDR2: SGHNT and YENEEA. The CDR3 runs to 16 residues. The CDR3 region has the DNA TGTGCCAGCAGCCGTCTGAGGGGGGGGAGTACAGATACGCAGTATTTT. Encoded protein: CASSRLRGGSTDTQYF.

This rearrangement joins TRBV19 to TRBJ1-2, with unresolved D. V lost 3 bases, J lost 1 base, and 6 bases lay in between. Germline V CDR1 and CDR2: LNHDA, SQIVND (reference sequence). This CDR3 contains 13 residues. In DNA, the CDR3 is TGTGCCAGTAGTATCAGGTTTAACTATGGCTACACCTTC. It codes for CASSIRFNYGYTF.

V gene TRBV28 combines with J gene TRBJ2-2, with TRBD2 identical over 7 bases. V shed 2 bases and J 5 bases; nucleotides not matched to a gene: 5. CDR3 length equals 15 residues. Germline lookup yields CDR1 MDHEN and CDR2 SYDVKM. The CDR3 DNA reads TGTGCCAGCAGTTTAGGGGGGGTGGATACCGGGGAGCTGTTTTTT. Amino acid sequence: CASSLGGVDTGELFF.

This chain links TRBV7-2 with TRBJ2-5; a possible D gene is TRBD2 (6 bases). V lost 5 bases to trimming and J lost 7 bases, with 14 bases between them. This CDR3 comprises 13 residues. Per germline, CDR1 SGHTA and CDR2 FQGNSA. CDR3 bases: TGTGCCAGCAGCCTTAGCGGTTCAGGGACCCAGTACTTC. It yields the protein CASSLSGSGTQYF.

J is TRBJ1-1 and V is TRBV5-1; 9 nucleotides line up with TRBD1. The CDR3 runs to 17 residues. Trimming at V came to 6 bases and at J to 5 bases, leaving 17 bases not matched to a gene. Germline V gene sequence: CDR1 SGHRS, CDR2 YFSETQ. Here the CDR3 DNA reads TGCGCCAGCAAATCGGGACAGGGCTCATTCTTGGGGACTGAAGCTTTCTTT. Its translation: CASKSGQGSFLGTEAFF.

The V gene is TRBV4-3, the J gene TRBJ2-1; D is uncertain. Germline loops: CDR1 LGHNA, CDR2 YSLEER. The V end was cut by 1 base, the J end by 7 bases, with 11 bases between. CDR3 length equals 14 residues. The CDR3 DNA sequence: TGCGCCAGCAGCCAAGGACATTTTGGAAATGAGCAGTTCTTC. Amino acid sequence: CASSQGHFGNEQFF.

The J gene is TRBJ2-3, the V gene TRBV4-2, with D tentatively TRBD2 (7 bases). With 4 bases removed from V and 6 bases from J, the gap between germline ends came to 11 bases. This CDR3 spans 13 amino acids. Germline assignment: CDR1 LGHNA and CDR2 YNFKEQ. The CDR3: CASSRGGLDTQYF. The CDR3 DNA sequence: TGTGCCAGCAGCCGGGGGGGCCTTGATACGCAGTATTTT.

The chain uses TRBV9 and TRBJ2-6; D possibly corresponds to TRBD1 (6 bases). Trimming pared 1 base from V and 1 base from J, leaving 12 bases between. CDR1 is SGDLS, CDR2 YYNGEE, per germline. This CDR3 has 17 residues. Here the CDR3 reads CASSVQRGSSGANVLTF. Here the CDR3 DNA reads TGTGCCAGCAGCGTACAAAGGGGGAGTTCTGGGGCCAACGTCCTGACTTTC. Full variable domain (missing parts from reference TRBV9 and TRBJ2-6): DSGVTQTPKHLITATGQRVTLRCSPRSGDLSVYWYQQSLDQGLQFLIQYYNGEERAKGNILERFSAQQFPDLHSELNLSSLELGDSALYFCASSVQRGSSGANVLTFGAGSRLTVL.

CDR3 sequence (DNA): TGCGCCAGCAGTGAGCGGCAGGGTTCCCACGAGCAGTACTTC. It codes for CASSERQGSHEQYF. The V call is TRBV10-1, the J call TRBJ2-7; possibly TRBD1 for D (5 bases). V dropped 2 bases and J dropped 5 bases, with 13 bases sitting between them. The CDR3 spans 14 residues. CDR1 is WNHNN and CDR2 is SYGVQD in the germline V gene (reference sequence).

The genes are TRBV19 and TRBJ2-2, with D maybe TRBD2 (5 bases). The CDR3 length is 12 residues. CDR1 is LNHDA, CDR2 SQIVND, per germline (reference sequence). The V end was cut by 7 bases, the J end by 6 bases, with 9 bases between. CDR3 amino acids: CASKRVAGELFF. For the CDR3, the DNA is TGTGCCAGTAAGAGGGTCGCCGGGGAGCTGTTTTTT.

In regard to this clone: One junction end does not reproduce the germline sequence, and a read error may be involved. The chain links TRBV7-7 to TRBJ2-2, with D tentatively TRBD2 (5 bases). The CDR3 has 16 residues. Germline values: CDR1 SSHAT, CDR2 FNYEAQ (reference sequence). The CDR3: CASSLRTAGNTGELFF. The DNA of the CDR3 is TGTGCTAGCAGCTTACGAACTGCGGGGAACACCGGGGAGCTGTTTTTT.

The sample holds one count of this clone. The genes are TRBV7-9 and TRBJ2-7; 7 nucleotides match TRBD2. V lost 4 bases and J lost 0; bases outside the gene matches: 9. The CDR3 spans 16 residues. Per germline, CDR1 SEHNR and CDR2 FQNEAQ (reference sequence). CDR3 DNA: TGTGCCAGCAGCTACAGCGGGACTCCCGGCTCCTACGAGCAGTACTTC. This translates into CASSYSGTPGSYEQYF.

This chain joins TRBV2 and TRBJ1-6; no clear D. Per the germline V gene, CDR1 is SNHLY and CDR2 is FYNNEI. The germline V and J ends were trimmed by 3 bases and 9 bases, with 6 bases remaining between them. The CDR3 length is 12 residues. The CDR3 is CASSDVRSPLHF. The CDR3 DNA is TGTGCCAGCAGTGATGTGCGTTCACCCCTCCACTTT.

This clone was counted only a few times. This chain links TRBV6-4 with TRBJ2-6; possibly TRBD1 for D (6 bases). Trimming took off 0 bases at V and 3 bases at J, with 6 bases between the two ends. Germline values: CDR1 MRHNA, CDR2 SNTAGT. This CDR3 comprises 15 residues. This CDR3 is CASSDSRGGANVLTF. The CDR3 coding sequence is TGTGCCAGCAGTGACTCCAGGGGTGGGGCCAACGTCCTGACTTTC.

This clone is a singleton in its sample. This rearrangement joins TRBV27 to TRBJ2-1; possible D gene TRBD1, 6 bases. Trimming took off 6 bases at V and 10 bases at J, with 22 bases between the two ends. Germline V CDR1 and CDR2: MNHEY, SMNVEV (reference sequence). The CDR3 extends over 15 amino acids. The CDR3 here is CASSRSGGRVYEQFF. In DNA form, the CDR3 reads TGTGCCAGCAGCCGGAGTGGGGGCAGGGTATACGAGCAGTTCTTC.

The gene calls are TRBV5-6 and TRBJ1-5, with 10 bases fitting TRBD1. This CDR3 has 16 residues. With 0 bases clipped from V and 5 bases from J, the junction kept 5 bases outside the gene matches. Germline CDR1 reads SGHDT; CDR2 reads YYEEEE. The CDR3 protein is CASSLGVGQGHQPQHF. The CDR3 nucleotides are TGTGCCAGCAGCTTGGGAGTGGGACAGGGGCATCAGCCCCAGCATTTT.

The V gene is TRBV9, the J gene TRBJ2-1, with 9 nucleotides matching TRBD2. The CDR3 has 17 amino acids. CDR1 is SGDLS and CDR2 is YYNGEE in the germline V gene. Trimming took 4 bases from V and 0 from J; bases not matched to a gene: 8. CDR3 DNA: TGTGCCAGCAGCACTCGACTAGCGGACAGCTCCTACAATGAGCAGTTCTTC. Residues: CASSTRLADSSYNEQFF.

Comments on this clone: Its ends do not fully match the called genes, so a read error is possible. V and J are TRBV7-9 and TRBJ2-1, with TRBD2 identical over 9 bases. Germline CDR1 SEHNR, CDR2 FQNEAQ (reference sequence). The CDR3 is 15 amino acids. In nucleotides, the CDR3 is TGTTCCAGCAGCTTAGCGGGAGCCTTGAGAAATGAGCAGTTCTTC. Translating gives CSSSLAGALRNEQFF.

This clone was seen a handful of times. CDR3 region: CASSESYGEQFF. The CDR3 DNA sequence: TGCGCCAGCAGTGAGTCCTACGGTGAGCAGTTCTTC. V usage is TRBV10-1 and J usage is TRBJ2-1; D not certain. This CDR3 has 12 residues. Trimming stripped 0 bases from V and 9 bases from J, with 6 bases between. From germline, CDR1 is WNHNN and CDR2 SYGVQD (reference sequence).

The gene calls are TRBV7-9 and TRBJ2-5; no clear D. CDR3 length equals 12 residues. Germline CDR1 SEHNR, CDR2 FQNEAQ (reference sequence). Trimming took 5 bases from V and 1 from J, leaving 5 bases between them. The CDR3 protein is CASSARQETQYF. The CDR3 DNA follows: TGTGCCAGCAGCGCGCGCCAAGAGACCCAGTACTTC.

V and J are TRBV28 and TRBJ2-5, with 10 bases lining up with TRBD2. The J call is doubtful: the DNA matches TRBJ2-7 better. Germline CDR1 is MDHEN and CDR2 is SYDVKM. CDR3 length: 14 residues. CDR3 nucleotide sequence: TGTGCCAGCAGTGCCCGGACTAGCGGTAACGAGCAGTACTTC. Its translation: CASSARTSGNEQYF.